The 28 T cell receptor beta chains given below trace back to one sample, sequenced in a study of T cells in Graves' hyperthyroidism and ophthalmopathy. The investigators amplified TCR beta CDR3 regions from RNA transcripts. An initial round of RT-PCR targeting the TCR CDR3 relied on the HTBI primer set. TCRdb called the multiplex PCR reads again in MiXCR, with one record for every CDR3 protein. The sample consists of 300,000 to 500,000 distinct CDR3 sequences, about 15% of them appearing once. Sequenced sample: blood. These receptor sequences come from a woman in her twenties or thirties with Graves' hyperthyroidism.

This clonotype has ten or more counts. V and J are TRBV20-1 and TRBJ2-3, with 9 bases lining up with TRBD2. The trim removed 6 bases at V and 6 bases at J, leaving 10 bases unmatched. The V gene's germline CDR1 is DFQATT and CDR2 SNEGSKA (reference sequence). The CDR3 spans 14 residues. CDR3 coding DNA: TGCAGTGCCCTAGCGGGAACCCCGCGGGATACGCAGTATTTT. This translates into CSALAGTPRDTQYF.

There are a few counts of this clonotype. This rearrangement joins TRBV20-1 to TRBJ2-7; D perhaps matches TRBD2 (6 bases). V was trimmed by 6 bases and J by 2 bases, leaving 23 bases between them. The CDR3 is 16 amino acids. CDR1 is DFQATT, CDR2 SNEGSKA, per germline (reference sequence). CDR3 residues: CSALTIPPGAPYEQYF. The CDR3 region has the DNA TGCAGTGCCCTGACAATACCACCGGGAGCGCCCTACGAGCAGTACTTC.

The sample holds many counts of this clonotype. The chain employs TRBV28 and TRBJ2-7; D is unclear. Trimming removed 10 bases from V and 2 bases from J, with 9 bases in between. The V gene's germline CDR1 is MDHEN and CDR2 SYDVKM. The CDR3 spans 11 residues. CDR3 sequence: CATILTYEQYF. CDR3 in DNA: TGTGCCACCATATTAACCTACGAGCAGTACTTC.

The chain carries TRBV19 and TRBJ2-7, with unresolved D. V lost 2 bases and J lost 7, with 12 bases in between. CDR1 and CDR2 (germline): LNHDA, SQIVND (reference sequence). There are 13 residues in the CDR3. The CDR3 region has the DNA TGTGCCAGTAGTATACGTGCCTCCCTGGAGCAGTACTTC. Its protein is CASSIRASLEQYF.

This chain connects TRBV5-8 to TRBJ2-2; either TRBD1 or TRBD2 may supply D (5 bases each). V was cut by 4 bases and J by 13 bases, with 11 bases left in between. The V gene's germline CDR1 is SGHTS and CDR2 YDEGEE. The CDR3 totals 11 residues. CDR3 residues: CASSGHAGLFF. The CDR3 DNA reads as TGTGCCAGCAGCGGACATGCGGGGCTGTTTTTT.

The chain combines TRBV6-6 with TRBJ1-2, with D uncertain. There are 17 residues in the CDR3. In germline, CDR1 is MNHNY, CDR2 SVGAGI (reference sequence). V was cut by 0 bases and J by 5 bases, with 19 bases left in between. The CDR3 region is CASSYSGISSTAYGYTF. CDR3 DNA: TGTGCCAGCAGTTACTCAGGAATTTCTAGCACAGCTTATGGCTACACCTTC.

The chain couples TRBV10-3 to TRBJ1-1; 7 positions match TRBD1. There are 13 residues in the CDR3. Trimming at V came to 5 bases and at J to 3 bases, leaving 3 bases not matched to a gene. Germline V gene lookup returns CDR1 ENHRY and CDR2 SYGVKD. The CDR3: CAISQGGYTEAFF. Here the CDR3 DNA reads TGTGCCATCAGTCAGGGGGGATACACTGAAGCTTTCTTT.

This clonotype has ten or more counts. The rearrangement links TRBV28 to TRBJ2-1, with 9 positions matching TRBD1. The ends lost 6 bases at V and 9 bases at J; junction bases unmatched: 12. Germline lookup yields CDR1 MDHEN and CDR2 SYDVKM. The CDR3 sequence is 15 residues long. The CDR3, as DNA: TGTGCCAGCAGCCGGGGGACAGGGTATGGGGTTGAGCAGTTCTTC. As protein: CASSRGTGYGVEQFF.

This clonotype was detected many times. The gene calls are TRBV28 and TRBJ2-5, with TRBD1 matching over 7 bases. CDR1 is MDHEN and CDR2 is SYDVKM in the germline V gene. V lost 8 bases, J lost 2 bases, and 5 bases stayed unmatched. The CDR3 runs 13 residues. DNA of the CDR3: TGTGCCAGCCTTGGGACAGATCAAGAGACCCAGTACTTC. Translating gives CASLGTDQETQYF.

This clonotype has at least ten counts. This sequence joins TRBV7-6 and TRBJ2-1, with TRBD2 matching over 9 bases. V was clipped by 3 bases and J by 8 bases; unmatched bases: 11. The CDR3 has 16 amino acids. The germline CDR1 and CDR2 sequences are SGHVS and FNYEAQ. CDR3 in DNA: TGTGCCAGCAGCTTGGTAGCGGGAGAAAGGATCTATGAGCAGTTCTTC. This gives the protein CASSLVAGERIYEQFF.

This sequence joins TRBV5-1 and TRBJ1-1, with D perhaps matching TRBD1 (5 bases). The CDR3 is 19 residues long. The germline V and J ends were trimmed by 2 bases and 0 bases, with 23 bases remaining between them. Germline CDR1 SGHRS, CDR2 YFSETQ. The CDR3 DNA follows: TGCGCCAGCAGCTTTGTGCGGGGGAGCGGGAACGACCTGAACACTGAAGCTTTCTTT. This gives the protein CASSFVRGSGNDLNTEAFF.

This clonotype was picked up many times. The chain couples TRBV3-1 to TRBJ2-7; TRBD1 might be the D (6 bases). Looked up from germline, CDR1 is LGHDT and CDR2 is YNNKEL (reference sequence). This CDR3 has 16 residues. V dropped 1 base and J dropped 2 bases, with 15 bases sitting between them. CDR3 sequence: CASSQAPGHLAYEQYF. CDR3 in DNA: TGTGCCAGCAGCCAAGCCCCGGGACACCTAGCCTACGAGCAGTACTTC.

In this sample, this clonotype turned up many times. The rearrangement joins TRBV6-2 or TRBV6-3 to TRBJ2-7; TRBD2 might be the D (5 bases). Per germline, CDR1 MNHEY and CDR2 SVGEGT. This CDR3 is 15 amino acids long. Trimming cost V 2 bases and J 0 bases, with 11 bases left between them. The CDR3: CASSYGRASSYEQYF. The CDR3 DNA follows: TGTGCCAGCAGTTACGGGCGGGCCAGCTCCTACGAGCAGTACTTC.

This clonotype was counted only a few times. The CDR3 DNA reads as TGCAGTGCGGACCCGACAGGGTGGAATGAAAAACTGTTTTTT. Translating gives CSADPTGWNEKLFF. The rearrangement joins TRBV20-1 to TRBJ1-4; TRBD1 agrees at 7 bases. This CDR3 has 14 amino acids. Germline V gene lookup returns CDR1 DFQATT and CDR2 SNEGSKA (reference sequence). J was trimmed by 5 bases and V by 6 bases; bases with no gene match: 9.

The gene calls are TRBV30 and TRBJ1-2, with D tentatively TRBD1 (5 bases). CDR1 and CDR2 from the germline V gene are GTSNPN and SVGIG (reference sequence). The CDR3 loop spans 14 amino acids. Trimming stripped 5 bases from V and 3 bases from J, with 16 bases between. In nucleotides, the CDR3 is TGTGCCTGGGGGGGAGGGGCGATAGACTATGGCTACACCTTC. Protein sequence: CAWGGGAIDYGYTF.

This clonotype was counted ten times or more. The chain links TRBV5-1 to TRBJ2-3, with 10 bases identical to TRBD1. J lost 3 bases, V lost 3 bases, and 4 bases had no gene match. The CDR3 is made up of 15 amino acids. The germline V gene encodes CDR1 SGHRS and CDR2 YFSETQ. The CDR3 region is CASSSGQGQTDTQYF. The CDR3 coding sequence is TGCGCCAGCAGCTCGGGACAGGGGCAGACAGATACGCAGTATTTT.

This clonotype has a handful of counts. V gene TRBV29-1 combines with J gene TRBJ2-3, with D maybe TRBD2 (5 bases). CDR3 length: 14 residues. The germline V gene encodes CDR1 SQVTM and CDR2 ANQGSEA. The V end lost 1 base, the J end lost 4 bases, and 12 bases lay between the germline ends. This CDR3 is CSVEVGVSPDTQYF. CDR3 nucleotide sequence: TGCAGCGTTGAAGTGGGAGTGAGTCCAGATACGCAGTATTTT.

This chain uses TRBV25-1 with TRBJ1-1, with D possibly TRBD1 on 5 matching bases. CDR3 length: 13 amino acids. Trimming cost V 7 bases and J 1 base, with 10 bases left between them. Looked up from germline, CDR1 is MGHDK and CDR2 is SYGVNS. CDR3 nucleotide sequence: TGTGCCAGCAATCGTGGGGGGAACACTGAAGCTTTCTTT. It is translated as CASNRGGNTEAFF.

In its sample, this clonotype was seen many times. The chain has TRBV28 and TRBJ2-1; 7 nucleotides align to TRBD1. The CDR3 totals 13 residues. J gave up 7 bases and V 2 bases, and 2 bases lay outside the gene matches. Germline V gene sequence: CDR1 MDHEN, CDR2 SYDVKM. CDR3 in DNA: TGTGCCAGCAGTTTAGACAGGGTAAATGAGCAGTTCTTC. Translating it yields CASSLDRVNEQFF. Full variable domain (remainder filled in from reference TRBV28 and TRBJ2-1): DVKVTQSSRYLVKRTGEKVFLECVQDMDHENMFWYRQDPGLGLRLIYFSYDVKMKEKGDIPEGYSVSREKKERFSLILESASTNQTSMYLCASSLDRVNEQFFGPGTRLTVL.

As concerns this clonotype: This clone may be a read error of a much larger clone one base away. The CDR3 region has the DNA TGTGCCAGCAGCTTAGTTCAAGTCGGCTATGAGCATTACTTC. This encodes CASSLVQVGYEHYF. The V gene is TRBV7-9, the J gene TRBJ2-1; no clear D. The CDR3 consists of 14 residues. Germline V gene lookup returns CDR1 SEHNR and CDR2 FQNEAQ (reference sequence).

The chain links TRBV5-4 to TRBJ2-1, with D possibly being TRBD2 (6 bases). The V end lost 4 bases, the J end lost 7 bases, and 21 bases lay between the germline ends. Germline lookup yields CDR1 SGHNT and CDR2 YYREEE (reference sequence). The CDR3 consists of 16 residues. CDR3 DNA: TGTGCCAGCAGCCGAAGAAGCGGGCCCGACCCGAATGAGCAGTTCTTC. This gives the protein CASSRRSGPDPNEQFF.

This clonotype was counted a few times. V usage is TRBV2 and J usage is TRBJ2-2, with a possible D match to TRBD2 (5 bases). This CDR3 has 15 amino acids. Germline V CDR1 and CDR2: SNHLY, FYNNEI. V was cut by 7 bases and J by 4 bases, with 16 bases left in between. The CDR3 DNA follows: TGTGCCAGCATTGGCGACGGAGGAACCACCGGGGAGCTGTTTTTT. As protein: CASIGDGGTTGELFF.

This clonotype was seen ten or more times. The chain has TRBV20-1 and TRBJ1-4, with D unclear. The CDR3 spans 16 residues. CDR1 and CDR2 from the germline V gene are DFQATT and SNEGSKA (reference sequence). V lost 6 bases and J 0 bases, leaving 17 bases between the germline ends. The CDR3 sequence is CSALSAGSATNEKLFF. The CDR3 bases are TGCAGTGCCCTATCAGCCGGGAGCGCAACTAATGAAAAACTGTTTTTT.

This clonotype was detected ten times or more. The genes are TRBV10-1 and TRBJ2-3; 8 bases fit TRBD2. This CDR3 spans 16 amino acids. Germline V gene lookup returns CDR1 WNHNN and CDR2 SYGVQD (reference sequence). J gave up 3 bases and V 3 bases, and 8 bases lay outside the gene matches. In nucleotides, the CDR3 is TGCGCCAGCAGTGATGTACAGCGGGAGAAAACAGATACGCAGTATTTT. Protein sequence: CASSDVQREKTDTQYF.

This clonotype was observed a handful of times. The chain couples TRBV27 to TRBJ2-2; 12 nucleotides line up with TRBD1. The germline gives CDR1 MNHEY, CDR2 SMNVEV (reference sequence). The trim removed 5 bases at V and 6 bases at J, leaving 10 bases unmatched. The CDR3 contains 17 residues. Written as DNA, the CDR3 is TGTGCCAGCAGTCTAATCCCCGGGACAGGGGGCTCCGGGGAGCTGTTTTTT. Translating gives CASSLIPGTGGSGELFF.

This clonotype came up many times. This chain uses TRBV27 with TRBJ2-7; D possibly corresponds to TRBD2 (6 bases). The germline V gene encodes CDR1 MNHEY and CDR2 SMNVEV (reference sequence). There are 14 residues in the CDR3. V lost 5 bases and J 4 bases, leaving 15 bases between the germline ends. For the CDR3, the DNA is TGTGCCAGCAGTCAACTAGCAGATATGTACGAGCAGTACTTC. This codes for CASSQLADMYEQYF.

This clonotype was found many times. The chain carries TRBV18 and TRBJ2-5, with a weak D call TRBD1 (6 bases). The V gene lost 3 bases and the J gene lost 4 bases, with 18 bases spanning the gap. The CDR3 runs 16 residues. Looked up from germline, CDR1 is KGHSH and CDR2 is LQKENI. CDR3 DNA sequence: TGTGCCAGCTCACCCACAAATCCCACAGGGCTAGAGACCCAGTACTTC. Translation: CASSPTNPTGLETQYF.

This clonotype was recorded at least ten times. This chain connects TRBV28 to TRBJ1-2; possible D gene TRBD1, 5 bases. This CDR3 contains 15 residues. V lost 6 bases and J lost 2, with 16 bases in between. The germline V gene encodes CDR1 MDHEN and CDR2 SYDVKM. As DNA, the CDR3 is TGTGCCAGCAGGTTACCGGGGGGACGAAACTATGGCTACACCTTC. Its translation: CASRLPGGRNYGYTF.